This entry lists 20 T cell receptor beta chains sequenced from one sample in a study of cytomegalovirus exposure and HLA in healthy donors. PCR involved 60 Vbeta and 13 Jbeta primers. Repertoires were generated with immunoSEQ multiplex PCR, while TCRdb's copy carries only in-frame clones and drops some. The table lists 95,000 to 150,000 clones, under 12% of them singletons. Sequencing was done on a sample of PBMCs. The receptors shown here come from a young woman in good health and CMV-seropositive.

V and J are TRBV19 and TRBJ2-7, with TRBD1 matching over 7 bases. The CDR3 runs 18 residues. Germline trimming cut 11 bases from V and 6 bases from J; bases unmatched to any gene: 28. CDR1 and CDR2 from the germline V gene are LNHDA and SQIVND (reference sequence). CDR3 in amino acids: CAGPQGGIQGTRSGEQYF. The CDR3 coding sequence is TGTGCCGGACCCCAAGGTGGCATACAGGGGACACGGTCGGGCGAGCAGTACTTC. The full variable domain, completed using reference TRBV19 and TRBJ2-7, is DGGITQSPKYLFRKEGQNVTLSCEQNLNHDAMYWYRQDPGQGLRLIYYSQIVNDFQKGDIAEGYSVSREKKESFPLTVTSAQKNPTAFYLCAGPQGGIQGTRSGEQYFGPGTRLTVT.

This chain links TRBV19 with TRBJ2-1, with TRBD1 matching 9 bases. The CDR3 contains 15 residues. The V and J ends lost 3 bases and 4 bases, in that order; junction bases with no gene match: 4. Looked up from germline, CDR1 is LNHDA and CDR2 is SQIVND (reference sequence). The CDR3 loop reads CASSINGQGYNEQFF. The CDR3, as DNA: TGTGCCAGTAGTATTAACGGACAGGGGTACAATGAGCAGTTCTTC.

This clone has more than one count but fewer than ten. V and J are TRBV6-1 and TRBJ2-1; TRBD2 matches 10 bases. The ends lost 3 bases at V and 7 bases at J; junction bases unmatched: 9. This CDR3 region has 16 residues. From germline, CDR1 is MNHNS and CDR2 SASEGT. The CDR3 DNA reads TGTGCCAGCAGTGAGCCGGCTAGCGGGAGCCGTAATGAGCAGTTCTTC. Residues: CASSEPASGSRNEQFF.

This clone was counted a few times. The chain combines TRBV7-3 with TRBJ2-3, with no clear D. Germline V gene sequence: CDR1 SGHTA, CDR2 FQGTGA. The CDR3 is made up of 13 amino acids. V lost 3 bases and J lost 2, with 6 bases in between. The CDR3 is CASSFANTDTQYF. Here the CDR3 DNA reads TGTGCCAGCAGCTTCGCGAACACAGATACGCAGTATTTT.

This clone appeared a few times. This chain links TRBV4-1 with TRBJ2-3; 8 bases align to TRBD2. V dropped 4 bases and J dropped 0; count of bases not matched to a gene: 6. The CDR3 is 16 residues long. Germline CDR1 and CDR2: MGHRA and YSYEKL. CDR3 nucleotides: TGCGCCAGCAGCCTAGCGAGCGGGAGCAGCACAGATACGCAGTATTTT. Translation gives CASSLASGSSTDTQYF.

V usage is TRBV6-6 and J usage is TRBJ1-5; TRBD1 is a possible D gene (5 bases). The CDR3 sequence is 16 residues long. Trimming removed 0 bases at V and 6 bases at J, with 15 bases between. Germline assignment: CDR1 MNHNY and CDR2 SVGAGI (reference sequence). The CDR3 sequence is CASSYSMVGGSQPQHF. DNA for the CDR3: TGTGCCAGCAGTTACTCGATGGTCGGGGGGAGTCAGCCCCAGCATTTT.

This clone has just a few counts. V gene TRBV6-6 combines with J gene TRBJ1-2, with TRBD1 matching 8 bases. The germline V gene has CDR1 MNHNY and CDR2 SVGAGI (reference sequence). V was pared by 2 bases and J by 4 bases, with 3 bases of the junction left unmatched. The CDR3 totals 14 residues. CDR3 in amino acids: CASSYQGAGYGYTF. CDR3 coding DNA: TGTGCCAGCAGTTACCAGGGGGCTGGCTATGGCTACACCTTC.

This clone was picked up a small number of times. At the DNA level, this CDR3 is encoded by other sequences in the same sample as well. The chain recombines TRBV4-1 with TRBJ2-1; TRBD2 matches 8 bases. The CDR3 contains 12 residues. The germline V gene encodes CDR1 MGHRA and CDR2 YSYEKL. The V segment lost 4 bases and the J segment 12 bases; nucleotides outside the gene matches: 5. CDR3 bases: TGCGCCAGCAGCCCAACGGGAGGGCCGCAGTTCTTC. Protein sequence: CASSPTGGPQFF.

The rearrangement uses TRBV30 and TRBJ2-3; 7 nucleotides agree with TRBD1. V dropped 0 bases and J dropped 6; count of bases not matched to a gene: 3. This CDR3 has 13 residues. In germline, CDR1 is GTSNPN, CDR2 SVGIG (reference sequence). CDR3 protein: CAWSVTGADTQYF. DNA of the CDR3: TGTGCCTGGAGTGTAACAGGGGCCGATACGCAGTATTTT.

This rearrangement joins TRBV20-1 to TRBJ2-1; D ambiguous. The germline V gene encodes CDR1 DFQATT and CDR2 SNEGSKA (reference sequence). V lost 6 bases and J lost 6, with 9 bases in between. There are 11 residues in the CDR3. The CDR3 spells CSANSPNEQFF. The CDR3 bases are TGCAGTGCGAATAGCCCCAATGAGCAGTTCTTC.

The V call is TRBV7-9, the J call TRBJ2-7, with 8 bases aligning to TRBD2. Germline trimming cut 1 base from V and 3 bases from J; bases unmatched to any gene: 2. CDR3 length: 14 amino acids. Germline CDR1 reads SEHNR; CDR2 reads FQNEAQ (reference sequence). Here the CDR3 DNA reads TGTGCCAGCAGCTTAGGAAGCGGGAGCTACGAGCAGTACTTC. It is translated as CASSLGSGSYEQYF.

The V call is TRBV7-8, the J call TRBJ2-1; TRBD2 is a possible D gene (5 bases). V was trimmed by 2 bases and J by 0 bases, leaving 17 bases between them. This CDR3 is 18 amino acids long. Germline values: CDR1 SGHVS, CDR2 FQNEAQ. The CDR3 DNA reads as TGTGCCAGCAGCTTACTTCAACCGGGGTGGAGCTCCTACAATGAGCAGTTCTTC. Translation: CASSLLQPGWSSYNEQFF.

The chain recombines TRBV5-4 with TRBJ2-1; TRBD2 is a possible D gene (5 bases). V lost 0 bases and J 6 bases, leaving 10 bases between the germline ends. The CDR3 runs 14 residues. In germline, CDR1 is SGHNT, CDR2 YYREEE (reference sequence). This chain's CDR3 is CASSLDGLANEQFF. The CDR3 DNA reads as TGTGCCAGCAGCTTGGATGGCCTAGCCAATGAGCAGTTCTTC.

The table lists this clone with a few counts. The chain recombines TRBV19 with TRBJ1-5, with no clear D. CDR1 and CDR2 (germline): LNHDA, SQIVND (reference sequence). The CDR3 has 14 amino acids. V was shortened by 7 bases and J by 4 bases, with 14 bases between the two germline ends. The CDR3 is CASKAGFPNQPQHF. Written as DNA, the CDR3 is TGTGCCAGTAAAGCGGGATTCCCAAATCAGCCCCAGCATTTT. Looking up the rest from reference TRBV19 and TRBJ1-5 gives the full variable domain: DGGITQSPKYLFRKEGQNVTLSCEQNLNHDAMYWYRQDPGQGLRLIYYSQIVNDFQKGDIAEGYSVSREKKESFPLTVTSAQKNPTAFYLCASKAGFPNQPQHFGDGTRLSIL.

This chain links TRBV2 with TRBJ2-3; D remains unclear. Trimming left V 8 bases short and J 4 bases short, with 7 bases between. The CDR3 sequence is 11 residues long. CDR1 is SNHLY and CDR2 is FYNNEI in the germline V gene. This CDR3 reads CASPGPDTQYF. CDR3 nucleotides: TGTGCCAGCCCTGGCCCAGATACGCAGTATTTT.

The chain couples TRBV19 to TRBJ1-5; TRBD1 matches at 7 bases. CDR1 and CDR2 from the germline V gene are LNHDA and SQIVND (reference sequence). CDR3 size: 15 residues. Trimming removed 9 bases from V and 5 bases from J; junction bases left unmatched: 13. This CDR3 is CASQTTDREYQPQHF. CDR3 DNA: TGTGCCAGCCAAACGACTGACAGGGAATATCAGCCCCAGCATTTT.

This chain links TRBV7-9 with TRBJ2-1; 8 nucleotides align to TRBD2. The CDR3 contains 17 residues. With V trimmed by 5 bases and J by 5 bases, 14 bases remained unmatched. Looked up from germline, CDR1 is SEHNR and CDR2 is FQNEAQ (reference sequence). CDR3 in amino acids: CASSPPPLAGKNNEQFF. In DNA form, the CDR3 reads TGTGCCAGCAGCCCCCCCCCTCTAGCGGGTAAAAACAATGAGCAGTTCTTC.

The chain carries TRBV19 and TRBJ2-1; TRBD2 matches at 8 bases. Looked up from germline, CDR1 is LNHDA and CDR2 is SQIVND (reference sequence). V gave up 5 bases and J gave up 8 bases; unmatched junction bases: 14. There are 16 residues in the CDR3. The CDR3 region is CASSLVGGRWFDEQFF. The CDR3 nucleotides are TGTGCCAGTAGTTTGGTGGGCGGGAGGTGGTTCGATGAGCAGTTCTTC.

This chain links TRBV5-1 with TRBJ1-2; 8 bases are shared with TRBD1. Germline V gene data show CDR1 as SGHRS and CDR2 as YFSETQ. V lost 4 bases and J lost 8; bases outside the gene matches: 13. CDR3 length: 15 amino acids. The CDR3 DNA reads as TGCGCCAGCAGCCCCATACCCGGGACAGGAGGAGGCTACACCTTC. Translated: CASSPIPGTGGGYTF. The complete variable domain, with remaining parts taken from reference TRBV5-1 and TRBJ1-2, reads KAGVTQTPRYLIKTRGQQVTLSCSPISGHRSVSWYQQTPGQGLQFLFEYFSETQRNKGNFPGRFSGRQFSNSRSEMNVSTLELGDSALYLCASSPIPGTGGGYTFGSGTRLTVV.

The chain carries TRBV30 and TRBJ2-3, with a weak D call TRBD1 (5 bases). This CDR3 has 14 amino acids. From germline, CDR1 is GTSNPN and CDR2 SVGIG (reference sequence). Trimming removed 3 bases at V and 3 bases at J, with 13 bases between. The CDR3 region has the DNA TGTGCCTGGAGGCGTCAGGGCAATACAGATACGCAGTATTTT. Amino acids: CAWRRQGNTDTQYF.